These 27 T cell receptor beta chains share one sample of origin, sequenced in a study of CD4 and CD8 cells across lung adenocarcinoma regions. TCRdb recomputed calls from the PCR reads with MiXCR, one row per CDR3 protein. The table lists 3,000 or so distinct CDR3 sequences, 50% to 65% of them singletons. Sequences were obtained from CD4+ T cells from the margin of a lung tumor. These receptors originate from a male donor with lung adenocarcinoma. The CD4 and CD8 labels of this study may be unreliable.

The rearrangement links TRBV12-3 or TRBV12-4 to TRBJ2-5; possibly TRBD1 for D (5 bases). The V and J ends lost 9 bases and 2 bases respectively, with 13 bases between them. This CDR3 region has 13 residues. CDR3 coding DNA: TGTGCCAGTAGAATGGACACGCAAGAGACCCAGTACTTC. Translating gives CASRMDTQETQYF.

Worth noting for this clonotype: Possible read error: a much larger clone is one base away. Here the CDR3 omits its conserved ending phenylalanine or tryptophan, so a read error is the likely source. The chain uses TRBV6-1 and TRBJ1-2; unclear D gene. The germline V and J ends were trimmed by 6 bases and 2 bases, with 7 bases remaining between them. CDR1 and CDR2 (germline): MNHNS, SASEGT. The CDR3 length is 12 residues. Here the CDR3 DNA reads TGTGCCAGCAGGGGAACCAACTATGGCTACACCTCC. Amino acids: CASRGTNYGYTS.

This clonotype was observed a few times. The chain links TRBV6-5 to TRBJ1-1; D perhaps matches TRBD1 (5 bases). The CDR3 runs to 14 residues. Trimming took 2 bases from V and 3 from J, leaving 10 bases between them. Germline V CDR1 and CDR2: MNHEY, SVGAGI. The CDR3 protein is CASSYGGWDTEAFF. The CDR3 nucleotides read TGTGCCAGCAGTTACGGGGGATGGGACACTGAAGCTTTCTTT.

Written as DNA, the CDR3 is TGTGCCAGCAGTTACCGAGCGCCGGTACTAGCGGGAGGAAGCACCGGGGAGCTGTTTTTT. Protein product: CASSYRAPVLAGGSTGELFF. The chain links TRBV6-5 to TRBJ2-2, with 12 positions matching TRBD2. The CDR3 is made up of 20 amino acids. The V gene end was trimmed by 2 bases and the J gene end by 4 bases; junction bases not matched to a gene: 14. Germline loops: CDR1 MNHEY, CDR2 SVGAGI.

The gene calls are TRBV10-2 and TRBJ2-1, with TRBD2 identical over 10 bases. With 4 bases clipped from V and 3 bases from J, the junction kept 3 bases outside the gene matches. CDR3 length: 15 amino acids. Germline V gene data show CDR1 as WSHSY and CDR2 as SAAADI. The CDR3 reads CASSGAGGRYNEQFF. The CDR3 coding sequence is TGCGCCAGCAGTGGAGCGGGGGGGCGCTACAATGAGCAGTTCTTC.

This clonotype was observed a few times. The chain recombines TRBV11-3 with TRBJ2-1, with 10 bases that match TRBD2. Germline lookup yields CDR1 SGHNT and CDR2 YENEEA. With 4 bases clipped from V and 6 bases from J, the junction kept 9 bases outside the gene matches. This CDR3 region has 16 residues. CDR3 coding DNA: TGTGCCAGCAGCTCAGGCCCTAGCGGGAGCGGCAATGAGCAGTTCTTC. Its translation is CASSSGPSGSGNEQFF.

The gene calls are TRBV6-1 and TRBJ2-1, with TRBD2 matching 14 bases. The germline V gene encodes CDR1 MNHNS and CDR2 SASEGT. V lost 3 bases and J lost 8; bases outside the gene matches: 6. The CDR3 is 16 amino acids. The DNA of the CDR3 is TGTGCCAGCAGTGATTTAGGGACTAGCGGGAGTTATGAGCAGTTCTTC. It specifies CASSDLGTSGSYEQFF.

This clonotype was counted only a few times. The rearrangement joins TRBV6-1 to TRBJ2-5; D perhaps matches TRBD1 (5 bases). V was pared by 0 bases and J by 4 bases, with 15 bases between. The germline CDR1 and CDR2 sequences are MNHNS and SASEGT. This CDR3 is 16 amino acids long. CDR3 amino acids: CASSEAGLGGTETQYF. CDR3 DNA sequence: TGTGCCAGCAGTGAAGCGGGGCTGGGTGGTACAGAGACCCAGTACTTC.

In its sample, this clonotype was seen a few times. The chain has TRBV6-1 and TRBJ2-5; TRBD2 matches 7 bases. Germline assignment: CDR1 MNHNS and CDR2 SASEGT. With V trimmed by 2 bases and J by 7 bases, 10 bases remained unmatched. There are 15 residues in the CDR3. The CDR3 coding sequence is TGTGCCAGCAGTGAAACCCTAGCAGCGGGGAGGACCCAGTACTTC. It encodes CASSETLAAGRTQYF.

The chain uses TRBV4-2 and TRBJ1-1; D not resolved. Germline CDR1 LGHNA, CDR2 YNFKEQ. CDR3 length: 13 amino acids. Trimming took 1 base from V and 11 from J, leaving 14 bases between them. As DNA, the CDR3 is TGTGCCAGCAGCCAAGGTAAGGGAATAGAGGCTTTCTTT. Protein: CASSQGKGIEAFF.

The chain is built from TRBV6-1 and TRBJ2-7; D is unclear. The closer fit of TRBJ2-1 to the DNA end suggests the J call may be wrong. The CDR3 has 12 residues. CDR1 is MNHNS and CDR2 is SASEGT in the germline V gene. CDR3 in DNA: TGTGCCAGCAGCCCCGGGTGGGTGGGGCAGTTCTTC. It encodes CASSPGWVGQFF.

J is TRBJ2-1 and V is TRBV7-2; 15 bases are a match to TRBD2. This CDR3 region has 16 residues. V was clipped by 2 bases and J by 9 bases; unmatched bases: 5. The germline V gene has CDR1 SGHTA and CDR2 FQGNSA. The CDR3 protein is CASSLTGTSGGSEQFF. In DNA, the CDR3 is TGTGCCAGCAGCTTAACCGGGACTAGCGGGGGGAGTGAGCAGTTCTTC.

This sequence joins TRBV12-3 or TRBV12-4 and TRBJ2-7, with D perhaps being TRBD1 or TRBD2 (5 bases each). The end of the DNA fits TRBJ2-5 better, so the J call may be wrong. This CDR3 is 12 amino acids long. CDR3: CASSFEGETQYF. The DNA for the CDR3 is TGTGCCAGCAGTTTTGAGGGGGAGACCCAGTACTTC.

V gene TRBV6-1 combines with J gene TRBJ2-5; D is ambiguous. Trimming stripped 8 bases from V and 4 bases from J, with 11 bases between. This CDR3 spans 12 amino acids. Germline CDR1 reads MNHNS; CDR2 reads SASEGT. Written as DNA, the CDR3 is TGTGCCAGCTCACCCAGTGGAGAGACCCAGTACTTC. Translation gives CASSPSGETQYF.

Remarks on this clonotype: This may arise from a read error, as a much more abundant clone is one base away. The chain uses TRBV10-1 and TRBJ1-1, with a tentative D call TRBD1 (5 bases). CDR3 size: 13 residues. Germline V CDR1 and CDR2: WNHNN, SYGVQD (reference sequence). The CDR3 nucleotides are TGCGCCAGCAGTGAGTCGTGGGGCACTGGAGCTTTCTTT. Amino acids: CASSESWGTGAFF.

The chain joins TRBV6-5 to TRBJ1-4, with no clear D. The CDR3 length is 15 residues. V lost 4 bases, J lost 7 bases, and 16 bases lay in between. Germline CDR1 reads MNHEY; CDR2 reads SVGAGI. The CDR3 DNA is TGTGCCAGCAGTTTATTGGGTGGGGAGGGTGAAAAACTGTTTTTT. Translated: CASSLLGGEGEKLFF.

The chain links TRBV11-3 to TRBJ2-1; 7 bases align to TRBD2. J lost 5 bases, V lost 4 bases, and 8 bases had no gene match. CDR3 size: 15 residues. Germline CDR1 reads SGHNT; CDR2 reads YENEEA. The CDR3 DNA reads TGTGCCAGCAGCTCCCTGGCGGGAGTTAACAATGAGCAGTTCTTC. This translates into CASSSLAGVNNEQFF.

About this clonotype itself: A much more abundant neighbour one base away suggests this may be a read error. This chain joins TRBV10-3 and TRBJ2-4, with D possibly matching TRBD2 (6 bases). The CDR3 totals 16 residues. Per the germline V gene, CDR1 is ENHRY and CDR2 is SYGVKD. Trimming took off 9 bases at V and 13 bases at J, with 31 bases between the two ends. Here the CDR3 DNA reads TGTGCCATTTCTCGGGTGGCGGGGAGCTCCTACAATGAGCAGTACTTC. It translates to CAISRVAGSSYNEQYF.

In its sample, this clonotype was seen a few times. This sequence joins TRBV12-3 or TRBV12-4 and TRBJ2-5, with TRBD1 as a possible D gene (6 bases). The CDR3 runs 14 residues. V lost 6 bases, J lost 1 base, and 12 bases lay in between. CDR3 nucleotide sequence: TGTGCCAGCAGCCACCCGGACAGCCAAGAGACCCAGTACTTC. Its protein is CASSHPDSQETQYF.

The chain employs TRBV6-1 and TRBJ2-1; 7 nucleotides line up with TRBD1. The end of the DNA is better explained by TRBJ2-7, so the J call may be wrong. Per germline, CDR1 MNHNS and CDR2 SASEGT. The CDR3 is 13 residues long. In DNA form, the CDR3 reads TGTGCCAGCAGGCACCGGGACAGCTACGAGCAGTACTTC. Amino acid sequence: CASRHRDSYEQYF.

This chain uses TRBV6-1 with TRBJ2-5; D may match TRBD1 or TRBD2 (7 bases each). The CDR3 sequence is 15 residues long. Trimming cost V 1 base and J 7 bases, with 16 bases left between them. Germline values: CDR1 MNHNS, CDR2 SASEGT. The CDR3 sequence is CASSEGSGGRGTQYF. The CDR3 DNA reads as TGTGCCAGCAGTGAAGGGTCAGGGGGGAGGGGGACCCAGTACTTC.

This chain uses TRBV27 with TRBJ1-6; D uncertain. V gave up 4 bases and J gave up 11 bases, with 9 bases separating them. The germline V gene has CDR1 MNHEY and CDR2 SMNVEV (reference sequence). The CDR3 contains 12 residues. This CDR3 is CASSSLRAPLHF. The CDR3 nucleotides are TGTGCCAGCAGTTCTCTTCGTGCACCCCTCCACTTT.

In this sample, this clonotype is large. J is TRBJ2-1 and V is TRBV6-4, with 11 bases identical to TRBD1. CDR3 length: 15 amino acids. V was pared by 6 bases and J by 7 bases, with 8 bases of the junction left unmatched. In germline, CDR1 is MRHNA, CDR2 SNTAGT. In nucleotides, the CDR3 is TGTGCCAGCAGCCGCGGACAGGGGGCTGGGAATGAGCAGTTCTTC. Translation: CASSRGQGAGNEQFF.

The chain joins TRBV7-2 to TRBJ2-3; D gene ambiguous. The CDR3 runs 18 residues. The ends were cut back, 1 base at V and 0 bases at J, with 17 bases in the middle. Germline V gives CDR1 SGHTA, CDR2 FQGNSA. CDR3 sequence (DNA): TGTGCCAGCAGCTTAGGGGTCTTCGGCGGTCCTAGCACAGATACGCAGTATTTT. Translation: CASSLGVFGGPSTDTQYF.

The rearrangement links TRBV4-1 to TRBJ2-7; 9 bases line up with TRBD2. Trimming removed 0 bases from V and 4 bases from J; junction bases left unmatched: 19. The CDR3 totals 20 residues. From germline, CDR1 is MGHRA and CDR2 YSYEKL. CDR3 in amino acids: CASSQDGIPTRAGGIYEQYF. CDR3 coding DNA: TGCGCCAGCAGCCAAGACGGGATTCCAACGAGGGCGGGGGGGATATACGAGCAGTACTTC.

Remarks on this clonotype: One end of the junction is discordant with germline, which a read error may explain. CDR3 sequence: CASRYSAYSNQPQHF. CDR3 DNA: TGTGCCAGCAGATACTCCGCTTATAGCAATCAGCCCCAGCATTTT. The chain recombines TRBV6-5 with TRBJ1-5, with D hard to call. The CDR3 is 15 residues long. Germline CDR1 is MNHEY and CDR2 is SVGAGI.

This clonotype is medium-sized within its sample. The chain has TRBV10-3 and TRBJ1-5, with D unclear. Trimming removed 2 bases from V and 0 bases from J, with 8 bases in between. The germline V gene has CDR1 ENHRY and CDR2 SYGVKD. There are 15 residues in the CDR3. The CDR3 sequence: CAISEGTYSNQPQHF. The CDR3 DNA follows: TGTGCCATCAGTGAGGGCACTTATAGCAATCAGCCCCAGCATTTT.